Shown below are 21 T cell receptor beta chains from a single sample sequenced in a study of Graves' ophthalmopathy and Graves' hyperthyroidism. Investigators amplified TCR beta CDR3 regions from RNA transcripts. Scientists carried out first-round RT-PCR using HTBI primers and then a second-round multiplex PCR. One entry per CDR3 protein results from TCRdb running MiXCR on the multiplex PCR reads. The sample has a few hundred thousand distinct CDR3 sequences; around 18% are singletons. The specimen sequenced was peripheral blood. The receptors stem from a woman between 18 and 29 years old with Graves' ophthalmopathy.

This clonotype was detected many times. V is TRBV6-1 and J is TRBJ2-2; D is undetermined. Trimming shortened V by 4 bases and J by 3 bases, and 6 bases separated the two germline ends. The CDR3 has 13 amino acids. CDR1 and CDR2 (germline): MNHNS, SASEGT. CDR3 nucleotide sequence: TGTGCCAGCAGTGGCCATTACACCGGGGAGCTGTTTTTT. Translating gives CASSGHYTGELFF.

This clonotype was counted many times. V and J are TRBV2 and TRBJ1-5; D unresolved. The CDR3 sequence is 14 residues long. From germline, CDR1 is SNHLY and CDR2 FYNNEI. V was trimmed by 3 bases and J by 3 bases, leaving 9 bases between them. The CDR3 loop reads CASSEGGPNQPQHF. DNA for the CDR3: TGTGCCAGCAGTGAGGGAGGGCCCAATCAGCCCCAGCATTTT.

In its sample, this clonotype was seen many times. A read error may explain this, as a much larger clone is one base away. The genes are TRBV28 and TRBJ1-1; D uncertain. This CDR3 spans 14 amino acids. V lost 4 bases and J lost 2, with 11 bases in between. Germline lookup yields CDR1 MDHEN and CDR2 SYDVKM. Here the CDR3 DNA reads TGTGCCAGCAGTTCCCGGAACCTTAACACTGAAGCTTTCTTT. It is translated as CASSSRNLNTEAFF. Full variable domain (remainder filled in from reference TRBV28 and TRBJ1-1): DVKVTQSSRYLVKRTGEKVFLECVQDMDHENMFWYRQDPGLGLRLIYFSYDVKMKEKGDIPEGYSVSREKKERFSLILESASTNQTSMYLCASSSRNLNTEAFFGQGTRLTVV.

This clonotype has a count of ten or more. The chain has TRBV30 and TRBJ2-7; 7 bases fit TRBD1. This CDR3 region has 14 residues. J gave up 0 bases and V 4 bases, and 6 bases lay outside the gene matches. CDR1 is GTSNPN, CDR2 SVGIG, per germline (reference sequence). The CDR3 region is CAWTGTESSYEQYF. CDR3 coding DNA: TGTGCCTGGACCGGGACAGAGAGCTCCTACGAGCAGTACTTC. The whole variable domain, remainder taken from reference TRBV30 and TRBJ2-7, is SQTIHQWPATLVQPVGSPLSLECTVEGTSNPNLYWYRQAAGRGLQLLFYSVGIGQISSEVPQNLSASRPQDRQFILSSKKLLLSDSGFYLCAWTGTESSYEQYFGPGTRLTVT.

About this clonotype itself: This clone may be a read error of a much larger clone one base away. V gene TRBV7-3 combines with J gene TRBJ1-1; weak D call: TRBD1 (6 bases). The CDR3 consists of 13 residues. The germline V gene has CDR1 SGHTA and CDR2 FQGTGA. DNA of the CDR3: TGTGCCAGCAGCCCCGGGGGACAATATGAAGCTTTATTT. Its translation: CASSPGGQYEALF. The full variable domain, rest sourced from reference TRBV7-3 and TRBJ1-1, is GAGVSQTPSNKVTEKGKYVELRCDPISGHTALYWYRQSLGQGPEFLIYFQGTGAADDSGLPNDRFFAVRPEGSVSTLKIQRTERGDSAVYLCASSPGGQYEALFGQGTRLTVV.

J is TRBJ1-1 and V is TRBV29-1, with D possibly being TRBD1 (6 bases). Germline V gene data show CDR1 as SQVTM and CDR2 as ANQGSEA. Between the trimmed V and J ends, which lost 4 bases and 11 bases, there was a span of 23 bases. This CDR3 comprises 14 residues. In DNA, the CDR3 is TGCAGCGTTGTTCGATTAGCCGGGGGCAAGGTCGCTTTCTTT. Residues: CSVVRLAGGKVAFF. The full variable domain, in which reference TRBV29-1 and TRBJ1-1 provide the parts outside the CDR3, is SAVISQKPSRDICQRGTSLTIQCQVDSQVTMMFWYRQQPGQSLTLIATANQGSEATYESGFVIDKFPISRPNLTFSTLTVSNMSPEDSSIYLCSVVRLAGGKVAFFGQGTRLTVV.

This clonotype occurred many times. This chain uses TRBV28 with TRBJ1-1, with D possibly matching TRBD1 (5 bases). V shed 1 base and J shed 6 bases, with 9 bases lying between them. The CDR3 runs to 13 residues. Germline V lookup: CDR1 MDHEN, CDR2 SYDVKM. The DNA of the CDR3 is TGTGCCAGCAGTTTATTAGGGGTCGCTGAAGCTTTCTTT. The encoded protein is CASSLLGVAEAFF. The full variable domain, completed using reference TRBV28 and TRBJ1-1, is DVKVTQSSRYLVKRTGEKVFLECVQDMDHENMFWYRQDPGLGLRLIYFSYDVKMKEKGDIPEGYSVSREKKERFSLILESASTNQTSMYLCASSLLGVAEAFFGQGTRLTVV.

This clonotype was seen ten or more times. This chain uses TRBV30 with TRBJ2-7; 11 positions match TRBD1. Germline CDR1 and CDR2: GTSNPN and SVGIG (reference sequence). Germline trimming cut 3 bases from V and 3 bases from J; bases unmatched to any gene: 10. The CDR3 runs to 16 residues. The CDR3 nucleotides read TGTGCCTGGAGCCCTGGTACAGGGACAGGGGGCTACGAGCAGTACTTC. This translates into CAWSPGTGTGGYEQYF.

This sequence joins TRBV24-1 and TRBJ1-2, with D hard to call. Trimming took off 2 bases at V and 4 bases at J, with 4 bases between the two ends. The CDR3 has 12 amino acids. The germline V gene encodes CDR1 KGHDR and CDR2 SFDVKD. The DNA of the CDR3 is TGTGCCACCAGTGATTCAGCCTATGGCTACACCTTC. Translation gives CATSDSAYGYTF.

This clonotype was detected ten times or more. This rearrangement joins TRBV28 to TRBJ1-1; D might be TRBD1 (5 bases). V dropped 4 bases and J dropped 7 bases, with 19 bases sitting between them. The CDR3 is 15 residues long. CDR1 is MDHEN and CDR2 is SYDVKM in the germline V gene. The CDR3 protein is CASSSRGRGGIEAFF. CDR3 nucleotide sequence: TGTGCCAGCAGTTCAAGGGGCCGGGGGGGGATTGAAGCTTTCTTT.

This clonotype was seen many times. This chain connects TRBV11-1 to TRBJ1-6; 8 bases align to TRBD1. The length of the CDR3 is 15 residues. Losses at the gene ends were 3 bases for V and 5 bases for J; bases not matched to a gene: 3. Germline V gives CDR1 SGHAT, CDR2 FQDESV (reference sequence). The CDR3 region is CASSFRDRNNSPLHF. The CDR3 bases are TGTGCCAGCAGCTTCCGGGACAGGAATAATTCACCCCTCCACTTT.

This clonotype was recorded at least ten times. J is TRBJ1-5 and V is TRBV30, with a weak D call TRBD1 (5 bases). The germline gives CDR1 GTSNPN, CDR2 SVGIG (reference sequence). The CDR3 spans 13 residues. Trimming removed 3 bases at V and 3 bases at J, with 9 bases between. CDR3 nucleotides: TGTGCCTGGAGGGGGCAGGTCAATCAGCCCCAGCATTTT. Its translation is CAWRGQVNQPQHF. The variable domain in full, with the rest retrieved from reference TRBV30 and TRBJ1-5, is SQTIHQWPATLVQPVGSPLSLECTVEGTSNPNLYWYRQAAGRGLQLLFYSVGIGQISSEVPQNLSASRPQDRQFILSSKKLLLSDSGFYLCAWRGQVNQPQHFGDGTRLSIL.

The chain joins TRBV25-1 to TRBJ1-6; D might be TRBD1 (6 bases). The germline V gene encodes CDR1 MGHDK and CDR2 SYGVNS. Trimming took off 6 bases at V and 8 bases at J, with 14 bases between the two ends. This CDR3 region has 14 residues. CDR3 bases: TGTGCCAGCAGAGGATTTAGGGGGGATTCACCCCTCCACTTT. Translation gives CASRGFRGDSPLHF.

This clonotype was picked up many times. The gene calls are TRBV4-3 and TRBJ1-2; D gene unclear. The CDR3 contains 13 residues. Germline V CDR1 and CDR2: LGHNA, YSLEER. The ends were cut back, 1 base at V and 8 bases at J, with 11 bases in the middle. The CDR3 reads CASSQVTQDGYTF. The CDR3 bases are TGCGCCAGCAGCCAAGTCACACAAGACGGCTACACCTTC.

This clonotype was picked up many times. The chain joins TRBV28 to TRBJ1-1; unclear D gene. The ends were cut back, 6 bases at V and 2 bases at J, with 19 bases in the middle. Germline V gene data show CDR1 as MDHEN and CDR2 as SYDVKM. The CDR3 is 16 residues long. The CDR3 loop reads CASSQPLWARNTEAFF. CDR3 nucleotides: TGTGCCAGCAGCCAGCCCCTATGGGCGAGAAACACTGAAGCTTTCTTT.

The V gene is TRBV7-2, the J gene TRBJ2-5; D is possibly TRBD1 (6 bases). Trimming left V 1 base short and J 5 bases short, with 11 bases between. This CDR3 comprises 14 residues. Germline V gene sequence: CDR1 SGHTA, CDR2 FQGNSA. The CDR3 DNA sequence: TGTGCCAGCAGCTTAGGTTCCCAGGGGGAGACCCAGTACTTC. This encodes CASSLGSQGETQYF.

The CDR3 DNA sequence: TGTGCCAGCACCTCGTATAGCAGAGAAGAGACCCAGTACTTC. Amino acid sequence: CASTSYSREETQYF. V is TRBV7-2 and J is TRBJ2-5, with unresolved D. Trimming left V 7 bases short and J 3 bases short, with 15 bases between. The CDR3 spans 14 residues. Germline V lookup: CDR1 SGHTA, CDR2 FQGNSA.

This clonotype was picked up many times. V usage is TRBV27 and J usage is TRBJ1-2, with a weak D call TRBD1 (6 bases). V was cut by 1 base and J by 5 bases, with 14 bases left in between. The CDR3 has 15 residues. CDR1 is MNHEY and CDR2 is SMNVEV in the germline V gene (reference sequence). For the CDR3, the DNA is TGTGCCAGCAGTTTATACAGGGAATCGGGGTATGGCTACACCTTC. This encodes CASSLYRESGYGYTF.

This chain uses TRBV28 with TRBJ1-6; D remains unclear. Germline CDR1 MDHEN, CDR2 SYDVKM. The CDR3 consists of 12 residues. V was clipped by 7 bases and J by 9 bases, with 10 bases between them. The CDR3 region is CASTQSASPLHF. As DNA, the CDR3 is TGTGCCAGCACCCAGTCGGCTTCACCCCTCCACTTT.

This clonotype was seen once. This chain connects TRBV11-1 to TRBJ2-2; 8 bases are shared with TRBD1. Germline-derived CDR1 and CDR2 are SGHAT and FQDESV (reference sequence). This CDR3 has 17 residues. J lost 4 bases, V lost 7 bases, and 14 bases had no gene match. The CDR3 is CASTDHDRGGSTGELFF. CDR3 nucleotides: TGTGCCAGCACCGATCATGACAGGGGTGGTAGCACCGGGGAGCTGTTTTTT.

This clonotype appeared many times. J is TRBJ2-7 and V is TRBV11-2; a weak D match, TRBD2 (6 bases). The length of the CDR3 is 16 residues. Per the germline V gene, CDR1 is SGHAT and CDR2 is FQNNGV. Deletions cut 0 bases from V and 0 bases from J, with 12 bases between. In nucleotides, the CDR3 is TGTGCCAGCAGCTTAGATCTTGGAGGGGTCTCCTACGAGCAGTACTTC. Translating gives CASSLDLGGVSYEQYF.